This TCR beta chain is from a study of CD8+ T cells in alopecia areata. Study findings and constraints: With patients, TCR sharing proved less clear than in mice, a difference possibly related to HLA.

Following RNA extraction, reverse transcription yielded cDNA that acted as the sequencing template. The repertoire was sequenced with immunoSEQ multiplex PCR; TCRdb's copy has only in-frame clones and lacks some. The sample includes 110,000 or so clones, 30% to 40% seen only once; the top ten take approximately 3.3%. Trimming shortened V by 1 base and J by 7 bases, and 7 bases separated the two germline ends. Germline V lookup: CDR1 MGHRA, CDR2 YSYEKL. The CDR3 is made up of 12 amino acids. Remarks on this clone: Its antigen is still unknown.

This chain uses TRBV4-1 with TRBJ2-5, with D tentatively TRBD2 (6 bases). The specimen sequenced was CD4+ T cells sorted from blood. The sequence was collected from a human donor with alopecia areata. CDR3 sequence (DNA): TGCGCCAGCAGCCAAGTCGGGGGGACCCAGTACTTC. Its translation: CASSQVGGTQYF.